Listed below are T cell receptor beta chains from one sample, sequenced in a study of early T cells in non-severe SARS-CoV-2 infection. TCRdb passed the 5' RACE reads through MiXCR, listing each CDR3 protein once. The data show 70,000 or so distinct CDR3 sequences, approximately 13% seen once. The sequencing sample was made of whole blood. These receptors all stem from an adult who was a healthcare worker with PCR-confirmed SARS-CoV-2 infection or an uninfected control (not recorded which). CDR3s include the opening cysteine and the closing phenylalanine or tryptophan. D genes are given only for firm matches. Size is omitted from some rows. Given values are once, few, many or a class for expanded clones.

TRBV7-3	TRBD1	TRBJ1-2	13	NA	TGTGCCAGCAGCTTGGACAGGGGGAGAGGCTACACCTTC	CASSLDRGRGYTF
TRBV5-1	NA	TRBJ2-7	13	few	TGCGCCAGCAGCACAGGGACGTTGGACGAGCAGTACTTC	CASSTGTLDEQYF
TRBV7-6	TRBD2	TRBJ2-3	15	many	TGTGCCAGCAGCTTAGTAGCGGGGGGCCGAGATACGCAGTATTTT	CASSLVAGGRDTQYF
TRBV7-9	NA	TRBJ2-3	12	many	TGTGCCAGCAGCTTAGGTCTGGGTACGCAGTATTTT	CASSLGLGTQYF
TRBV30	NA	TRBJ1-2	16	few	TGTGCCTGGAGTGGGGGGATTCCTCCTTTTACTTATGGCTACACCTTC	CAWSGGIPPFTYGYTF
TRBV7-3	NA	TRBJ1-1	13	many	TGTGCCAGCAGTCGAAGCCTGAACACTGAAGCTTTCTTT	CASSRSLNTEAFF
TRBV11-2	NA	TRBJ2-3	17	many	TGTGCCAGCAGCTCCTGGAGGACTATTACAGCTCGAGATACGCAGTATTTT	CASSSWRTITARDTQYF
TRBV7-2	TRBD2	TRBJ2-3	13	many	TGTGCCAGCAGAGTTGGGGGAGGGGATACGCAGTATTTT	CASRVGGGDTQYF
TRBV6-6	NA	TRBJ1-1	15	many	TGTGCCAGCAATTTACAGGTTTCGGGGAACACTGAAGCTTTCTTT	CASNLQVSGNTEAFF
TRBV10-3	NA	TRBJ2-3	13	NA	TGTGCCATCAGTGAGTTTTCCACAGATACGCAGTATTTT	CAISEFSTDTQYF
TRBV11-2	NA	TRBJ2-1	15	NA	TGTGCCAGCAGCCTAAGGGGAGGGGGCCTTAATGAGCAGTTCTTC	CASSLRGGGLNEQFF
TRBV5-4	TRBD1	TRBJ2-7	15	few	TGTGCCAGCAGCTCACGGACAGGGCGCCAATACGAGCAGTACTTC	CASSSRTGRQYEQYF
TRBV28	NA	TRBJ2-7	13	NA	TGTGCGACCCGGAGGGGTCCCCTCTACGAGCAGTACTTC	CATRRGPLYEQYF
TRBV19	NA	TRBJ2-2	16	NA	TGTGCCACCAGATTGGGGCAGGGTTGGTATACCGGGGAGCTGTTTTTT	CATRLGQGWYTGELFF
TRBV27	NA	TRBJ1-5	13	many	TGTGCCAGCAGTTTGGCAACTAATCAGCCCCAGCATTTT	CASSLATNQPQHF
TRBV11-2	NA	TRBJ1-1	11	many	TGTGCCAGCAGCGAAGGACAGAAAGCTTTCTTT	CASSEGQKAFF
TRBV30	NA	TRBJ2-2	13	few	TGTGCCGGAGGGACGGGGAACACCGGGGAGCTGTTTTTT	CAGGTGNTGELFF
TRBV29-1	NA	TRBJ1-2	12	many	TGCAGCGCCCGGGCCGTCGAGTATGGCTACACCTTC	CSARAVEYGYTF
TRBV6-5	TRBD2	TRBJ2-5	15	many	TGTGCCAGCAGTTATAGCGGGGGAACACAAGAGACCCAGTACTTC	CASSYSGGTQETQYF
TRBV28	TRBD1	TRBJ1-5	16	few	TGTGCCAGCAGTTTACCCCCACAGGGGGCCAATCAGCCCCAGCATTTT	CASSLPPQGANQPQHF
TRBV5-1	NA	TRBJ1-2	14	many	TGCGCCAGCAGCGCGGGGGCCCAGGTGAATGGCTACACCTTC	CASSAGAQVNGYTF
TRBV5-1	NA	TRBJ1-6	14	NA	TGCGCCAGCAGTGGGGCGGTCTATAATTCACCCCTCCACTTT	CASSGAVYNSPLHF
TRBV4-1	NA	TRBJ2-3	13	many	TGCGCCAGCAGCCAAGAGTTGACAGATACGCAGTATTTT	CASSQELTDTQYF
TRBV2	NA	TRBJ2-2	15	many	TGTGCCAGTAAAGAAGGATGGGGGAGCACCGGGGAGCTGTTTTTT	CASKEGWGSTGELFF
TRBV25-1	TRBD1	TRBJ1-1	18	many	TGTGCCAGCAGTGAATATATTCTTTCGGGACAGGGGAAGACTGAAGCTTTCTTT	CASSEYILSGQGKTEAFF
TRBV7-7	TRBD2	TRBJ2-5	15	NA	TGTGCCAGCAGCCAAGGGACTAGCGGGGTTGAGACCCAGTACTTC	CASSQGTSGVETQYF
TRBV6-4	TRBD2	TRBJ2-5	15	NA	TGTGCCAGCAGTGACAAAGCGGGGGGGCAAGAGACCCAGTACTTC	CASSDKAGGQETQYF
TRBV6-2/TRBV6-3	NA	TRBJ2-2	13	few	TGTGCCAGCAGCCAGGAGGGAACCGGGGAGCTGTTTTTT	CASSQEGTGELFF
TRBV5-1	NA	TRBJ2-7	17	few	TGCGCCAGCAGCTCGACTATCCTACGGGACTCCGGCTACGAGCAGTACTTC	CASSSTILRDSGYEQYF
TRBV5-1	NA	TRBJ1-4	14	NA	TGCGCCAGCAGCCGGACCGCGCCTAGTGAAAAACTGTTTTTT	CASSRTAPSEKLFF
TRBV7-9	NA	TRBJ2-7	13	NA	TGTGCCAGCAGCTTTTATTGGTTAGGCGGGCAGTACTTC	CASSFYWLGGQYF
TRBV11-2	TRBD1	TRBJ1-6	16	few	TGTGCCAGCAGCCGGCCCCCCGGGACAGGAGATTCACCCCTCCACTTT	CASSRPPGTGDSPLHF
TRBV12-3/TRBV12-4	NA	TRBJ1-4	11	NA	TGTGCCAGCAGCAATTCCGCGAAACTGTTTTTT	CASSNSAKLFF
TRBV28	NA	TRBJ2-3	12	few	TGTGCCAGCAGTTTAACTGGGGATACGCAGTATTTT	CASSLTGDTQYF
TRBV28	NA	TRBJ1-1	11	NA	TGTGCCACCGCCTGGGAGACTGAAGCTTTCTTT	CATAWETEAFF
TRBV5-4	NA	TRBJ1-2	12	few	TGTGCCAGCAGAAGGGCAGGGAATGGCTACACCTTC	CASRRAGNGYTF
TRBV29-1	TRBD1	TRBJ2-5	15	NA	TGCAGCGTTGATATGGGACAGGGGGCTTCGGAGACCCAGTACTTC	CSVDMGQGASETQYF